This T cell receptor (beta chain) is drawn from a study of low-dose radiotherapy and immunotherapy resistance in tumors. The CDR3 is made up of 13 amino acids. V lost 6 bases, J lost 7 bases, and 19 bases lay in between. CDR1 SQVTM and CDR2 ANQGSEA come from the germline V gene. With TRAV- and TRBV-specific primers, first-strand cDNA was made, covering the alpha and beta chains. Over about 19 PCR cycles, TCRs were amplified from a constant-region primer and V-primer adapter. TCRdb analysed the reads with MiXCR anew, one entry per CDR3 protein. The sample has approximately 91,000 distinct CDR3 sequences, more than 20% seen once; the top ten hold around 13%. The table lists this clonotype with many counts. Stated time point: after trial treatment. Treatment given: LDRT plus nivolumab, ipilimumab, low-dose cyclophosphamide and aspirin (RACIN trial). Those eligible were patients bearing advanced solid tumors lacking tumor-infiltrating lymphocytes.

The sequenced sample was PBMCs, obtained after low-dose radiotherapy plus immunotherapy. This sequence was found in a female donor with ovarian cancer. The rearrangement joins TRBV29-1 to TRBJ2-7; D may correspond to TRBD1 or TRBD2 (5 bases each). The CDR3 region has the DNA TGCAGCGTAGATACGGGGCGCGCGGAAGAGCAGTACTTC. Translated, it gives CSVDTGRAEEQYF.